This TCR beta chain is from a study of blood T cell repertoires in COVID-19. At the level of the study: COVID-19 samples collected from the United States, Italy and Spain covered acute and convalescent phases. The cDNA or gDNA used as material had been derived from T cells, B-cell-depleted T cells, or PBMCs.

V was clipped by 11 bases and J by 5 bases, with 14 bases between them. The CDR3 is 12 amino acids. The V gene's germline CDR1 is SNHLY and CDR2 FYNNEI. Authors' data handling: Researchers report that nucleated cell counts were estimated from reference gene primer amplification. Sequenced by immunoSEQ multiplex PCR; TCRdb stores in-frame clones only, minus some. D and trimming come from the DNA, and the V and J calls and clone size come from that table. The sample records about 240,000 clones, approximately 78% being singletons. The TCR comes from a woman aged 55 to 70 with active or convalescent COVID-19. Sequenced material: peripheral blood. This sequence joins TRBV2 and TRBJ2-3, with D tentatively TRBD1 (6 bases). The CDR3 here is CAARGNGDTQYF. CDR3 sequence (DNA): TGTGCCGCCAGGGGCAATGGAGATACGCAGTATTTT.